The TCR beta chain under discussion was sequenced for a study of T cell responses to AZD1222 COVID-19 vaccine. Study in general: Second doses at about 4 or about 12 weeks were pooled.

Libraries were prepared by immunoSEQ multiplex PCR; TCRdb keeps only in-frame clonotypes and omits some of them. The sample has about 150,000 clones, 90% to 95% seen once. The germline V gene has CDR1 SEHNR and CDR2 FQNEAQ (reference sequence). This CDR3 comprises 15 residues. V was pared by 4 bases and J by 7 bases, with 14 bases between. The sequence came from an adult in good health. Material: peripheral blood, obtained on day 0 of AZD1222 vaccination. This chain uses TRBV7-9 with TRBJ1-6, with D possibly being TRBD1 (5 bases). The CDR3 DNA follows: TGTGCCAGCAGCTACCGGGACGGGGGGAATTCACCCCTCCACTTT. It is translated as CASSYRDGGNSPLHF.